The 14 T cell receptor beta chains below all came from one sample that was sequenced in a study of cytomegalovirus exposure and HLA in healthy donors. It was with 60 Vbeta and 13 Jbeta primers that the PCR ran. The table came from immunoSEQ multiplex PCR; TCRdb's copy has only in-frame clones and leaves some out. The sample shows some 150,000 clones, roughly 75% of them seen only once. The source material was PBMCs. The source of these receptors is a man aged 40-49 years in good health and CMV-seronegative.

The chain carries TRBV7-9 and TRBJ1-1; perhaps TRBD1 as D (6 bases). The germline V and J ends were trimmed by 6 bases and 1 base, with 12 bases remaining between them. The germline gives CDR1 SEHNR, CDR2 FQNEAQ (reference sequence). The CDR3 consists of 14 residues. The CDR3 DNA sequence: TGTGCCAGCAGGATCGGACAGCCGAACACTGAAGCTTTCTTT. It encodes CASRIGQPNTEAFF.

The V and J genes are TRBV6-5 and TRBJ2-2; perhaps TRBD1 as D (5 bases). Per the germline V gene, CDR1 is MNHEY and CDR2 is SVGAGI. The CDR3 is made up of 13 amino acids. The V end lost 0 bases, the J end lost 6 bases, and 5 bases lay between the germline ends. The CDR3: CASSYSTAGELFF. As DNA, the CDR3 is TGTGCCAGCAGTTACTCGACAGCCGGGGAGCTGTTTTTT.

The rearrangement links TRBV15 to TRBJ1-2; TRBD1 is a possible D gene (5 bases). V lost 0 bases and J 7 bases, leaving 15 bases between the germline ends. CDR1 is LNHNV and CDR2 is YYDKDF in the germline V gene (reference sequence). This CDR3 has 15 residues. CDR3 nucleotides: TGTGCCACCAGCAGAGATTTGGGGCCGGGAGGTGGCTACACCTTC. Amino acid sequence: CATSRDLGPGGGYTF.

The chain has TRBV5-1 and TRBJ1-1; D not resolved. The CDR3 runs 15 residues. From germline, CDR1 is SGHRS and CDR2 YFSETQ. V dropped 0 bases and J dropped 0 bases, with 9 bases sitting between them. The CDR3 here is CASSLALQMNTEAFF. CDR3 bases: TGCGCCAGCAGCTTGGCTTTACAAATGAACACTGAAGCTTTCTTT.

The gene calls are TRBV6-5 and TRBJ1-1; D may be TRBD1 (5 bases). CDR1 and CDR2 from the germline V gene are MNHEY and SVGAGI. V lost 8 bases and J lost 1, with 8 bases in between. The CDR3 totals 12 residues. This CDR3 reads CASSTENTEAFF. DNA of the CDR3: TGTGCCAGCTCGACAGAGAACACTGAAGCTTTCTTT.

This chain joins TRBV30 and TRBJ2-7; no clear D gene. Germline loops: CDR1 GTSNPN, CDR2 SVGIG (reference sequence). The ends were cut back, 0 bases at V and 3 bases at J, with 9 bases in the middle. The CDR3 is 13 amino acids. CDR3 in amino acids: CAWSVIVGYEQYF. CDR3 coding DNA: TGTGCCTGGAGTGTTATAGTTGGCTACGAGCAGTACTTC.

This clone occurred a few times. The V call is TRBV4-1, the J call TRBJ2-1; a weak D match, TRBD2 (5 bases). The V gene's germline CDR1 is MGHRA and CDR2 YSYEKL. V was clipped by 2 bases and J by 1 base, with 18 bases between them. The CDR3 consists of 18 residues. The CDR3 sequence is CASSQKPDYPKSYNEQFF. DNA for the CDR3: TGCGCCAGCAGCCAAAAACCAGACTATCCGAAATCCTACAATGAGCAGTTCTTC.

The CDR3 sequence is CASSPGTGGTEAFF. DNA of the CDR3: TGTGCCAGCAGCCCCGGGACAGGGGGCACTGAAGCTTTCTTT. V and J are TRBV9 and TRBJ1-1, with 11 nucleotides matching TRBD1. CDR1 and CDR2 from the germline V gene are SGDLS and YYNGEE. The CDR3 runs to 14 residues. The ends lost 4 bases at V and 4 bases at J; junction bases unmatched: 3.

In nucleotides, the CDR3 is TGTGCCAGCAGTGCCCGAGGAGGGGGGGCCGTAAATGAGCAGTTCTTC. It translates to CASSARGGGAVNEQFF. This chain uses TRBV6-1 with TRBJ2-1; D is possibly TRBD2 (7 bases). CDR1 is MNHNS and CDR2 is SASEGT in the germline V gene. The germline V and J ends were trimmed by 4 bases and 7 bases, with 20 bases remaining between them. There are 16 residues in the CDR3.

The chain couples TRBV5-6 to TRBJ1-2; tentatively, D is TRBD1 (5 bases). V dropped 0 bases and J dropped 4 bases, with 10 bases sitting between them. The CDR3 has 14 amino acids. In germline, CDR1 is SGHDT, CDR2 YYEEEE. The CDR3 region is CASSLAGGSYGYTF. In DNA, the CDR3 is TGTGCCAGCAGCTTGGCCGGGGGGAGCTATGGCTACACCTTC.

This sequence joins TRBV6-1 and TRBJ2-7; 14 positions match TRBD2. V shed 6 bases and J 6 bases; nucleotides not matched to a gene: 4. Germline V gives CDR1 MNHNS, CDR2 SASEGT. The CDR3 is 14 residues long. CDR3 in DNA: TGTGCCAGCAGAACCGGGACTAGCGGGGGCGAGCAGTACTTC. This gives the protein CASRTGTSGGEQYF.

The genes are TRBV12-5 and TRBJ2-1; 12 bases agree with TRBD2. With V trimmed by 5 bases and J by 3 bases, 5 bases remained unmatched. The CDR3 contains 16 residues. Germline CDR1 is LGHNT and CDR2 is FRNRAP. CDR3 bases: TGTGCTAGTGGTCCTAGCGGGGGGGGATTCTACAATGAGCAGTTCTTC. Translation gives CASGPSGGGFYNEQFF.

This rearrangement joins TRBV15 to TRBJ1-5, with a possible D match to TRBD1 (6 bases). Trimming took off 5 bases at V and 5 bases at J, with 10 bases between the two ends. The CDR3 length is 13 residues. Per germline, CDR1 LNHNV and CDR2 YYDKDF (reference sequence). CDR3 sequence (DNA): TGTGCCACCAGCCTAGGGGGTTATCAGCCCCAGCATTTT. It yields the protein CATSLGGYQPQHF.

On this clone: This sample includes further DNA sequences coding for the same CDR3. This CDR3 reads CASSLAGTGNYEQYF. DNA of the CDR3: TGTGCCAGCAGCTTAGCAGGGACAGGGAACTACGAGCAGTACTTC. The chain joins TRBV7-8 to TRBJ2-7; 9 bases map to TRBD1. With V trimmed by 0 bases and J by 3 bases, 3 bases remained unmatched. This CDR3 contains 15 residues. The germline V gene encodes CDR1 SGHVS and CDR2 FQNEAQ. The full variable domain, with the rest looked up from reference TRBV7-8 and TRBJ2-7, is GAGVSQSPRYKVAKRGQDVALRCDPISGHVSLFWYQQALGQGPEFLTYFQNEAQLDKSGLPSDRFFAERPEGSVSTLKIQRTQQEDSAVYLCASSLAGTGNYEQYFGPGTRLTVT.